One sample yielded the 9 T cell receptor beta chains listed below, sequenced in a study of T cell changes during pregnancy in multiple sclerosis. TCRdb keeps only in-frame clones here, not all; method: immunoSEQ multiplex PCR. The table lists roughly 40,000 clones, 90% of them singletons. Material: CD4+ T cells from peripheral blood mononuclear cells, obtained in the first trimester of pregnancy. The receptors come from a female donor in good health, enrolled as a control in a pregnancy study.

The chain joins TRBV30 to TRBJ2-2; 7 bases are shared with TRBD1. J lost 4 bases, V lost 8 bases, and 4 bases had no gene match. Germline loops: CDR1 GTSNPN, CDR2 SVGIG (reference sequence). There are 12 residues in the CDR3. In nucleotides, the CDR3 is TGTGCCAGGAACAGGGGCACCGGGGAGCTGTTTTTT. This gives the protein CARNRGTGELFF.

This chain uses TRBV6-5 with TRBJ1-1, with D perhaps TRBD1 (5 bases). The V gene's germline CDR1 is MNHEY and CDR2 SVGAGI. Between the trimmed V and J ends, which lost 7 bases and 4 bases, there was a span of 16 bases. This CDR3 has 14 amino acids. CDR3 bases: TGTGCCAGCAAGGGGCAGGGATTGTTCACTGAAGCTTTCTTT. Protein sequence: CASKGQGLFTEAFF.

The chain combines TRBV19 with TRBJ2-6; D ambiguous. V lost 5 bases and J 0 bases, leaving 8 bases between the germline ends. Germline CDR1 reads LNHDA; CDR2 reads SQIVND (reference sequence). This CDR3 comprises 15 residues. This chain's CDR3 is CASSLGVSGANVLTF. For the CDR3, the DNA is TGTGCCAGTAGTCTAGGAGTCTCTGGGGCCAACGTCCTGACTTTC.

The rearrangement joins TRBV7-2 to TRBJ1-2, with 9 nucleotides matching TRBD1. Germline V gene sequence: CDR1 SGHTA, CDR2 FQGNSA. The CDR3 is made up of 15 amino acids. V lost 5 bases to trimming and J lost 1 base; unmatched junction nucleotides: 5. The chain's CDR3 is CASSLGQGNNYGYTF. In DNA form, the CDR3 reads TGTGCCAGCAGCCTGGGACAGGGAAATAACTATGGCTACACCTTC.

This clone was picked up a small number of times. This chain's CDR3 is CASSQAGVNTEAFF. CDR3 nucleotides: TGTGCCAGCAGCCAGGCCGGGGTGAACACTGAAGCTTTCTTT. This chain joins TRBV28 and TRBJ1-1; D not resolved. Trimming took off 6 bases at V and 0 bases at J, with 11 bases between the two ends. Germline CDR1 and CDR2: MDHEN and SYDVKM. There are 14 residues in the CDR3.

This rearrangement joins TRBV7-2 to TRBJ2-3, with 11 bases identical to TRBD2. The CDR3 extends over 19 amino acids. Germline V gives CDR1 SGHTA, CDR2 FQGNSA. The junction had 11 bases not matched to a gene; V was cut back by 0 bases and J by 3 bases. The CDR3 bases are TGTGCCAGCAGCTTAGCGGCCCCGCTAGCGGGGGGCCTTACAGATACGCAGTATTTT. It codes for CASSLAAPLAGGLTDTQYF.

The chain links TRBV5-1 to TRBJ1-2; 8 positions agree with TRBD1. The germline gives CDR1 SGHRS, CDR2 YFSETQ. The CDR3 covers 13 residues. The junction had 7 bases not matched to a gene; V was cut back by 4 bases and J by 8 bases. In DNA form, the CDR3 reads TGCGCCAGCAGCATAACAGGGGGTTGGGGCTACACCTTC. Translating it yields CASSITGGWGYTF. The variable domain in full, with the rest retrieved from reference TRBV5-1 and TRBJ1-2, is KAGVTQTPRYLIKTRGQQVTLSCSPISGHRSVSWYQQTPGQGLQFLFEYFSETQRNKGNFPGRFSGRQFSNSRSEMNVSTLELGDSALYLCASSITGGWGYTFGSGTRLTVV.

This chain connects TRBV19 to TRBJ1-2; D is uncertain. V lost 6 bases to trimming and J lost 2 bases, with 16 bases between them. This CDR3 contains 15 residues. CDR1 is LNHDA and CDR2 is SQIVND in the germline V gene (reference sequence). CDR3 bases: TGTGCCAGTAGCACATTCGGGGTCGCGAACTATGGCTACACCTTC. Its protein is CASSTFGVANYGYTF.

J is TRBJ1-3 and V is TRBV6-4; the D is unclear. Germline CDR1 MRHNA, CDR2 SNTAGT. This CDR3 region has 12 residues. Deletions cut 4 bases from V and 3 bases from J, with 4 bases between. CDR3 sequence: CASSARGNTIYF. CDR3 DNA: TGTGCCAGCAGTGCTCGTGGAAACACCATATATTTT.